The rows below give T cell receptor beta chains drawn from one sample of a study of blood T cell repertoires in COVID-19. Using immunoSEQ multiplex PCR, the repertoire was profiled, and TCRdb retains in-frame clones only, with some absent. The profile shows some 290,000 clones, almost 90% of them singletons. The source material was peripheral blood. Receptors originate from a middle-aged woman with COVID-19, enrolled during active disease. CDR3s include the opening cysteine and the closing phenylalanine or tryptophan. The D gene is left open where the match is weak. Size values are once, few and many counts, or a class for expanded clones, and some rows have none.

>TRBV9|TRBJ1-2|.|.
TGTGCCAGCAGCCAGTCGGGGGGAGCCAGCTATGGCTACACCTTC
CASSQSGGASYGYTF
>TRBV2|TRBJ2-7|.|TRBD1
TGTGCCAGCAGGGATCCTCCGGGACAGTCTTCCTACGAGCAGTACTTC
CASRDPPGQSSYEQYF
>TRBV6-5|TRBJ1-5|.|.
TGTGCCAGCTGGTATCCGGTGTTCAATCAGCCCCAGCATTTT
CASWYPVFNQPQHF
>TRBV7-6|TRBJ2-1|.|.
TGTGCCAGCAGCTTAGGGGGAGGTGGTCGTAATGAGCAGTTCTTC
CASSLGGGGRNEQFF
>TRBV6-5|TRBJ1-2|.|TRBD1
TGTGCCAGCAGCCCGGGACAGTCCTATGGCTACACCTTC
CASSPGQSYGYTF
>TRBV7-2|TRBJ1-5|.|.
TGTGCCAGCAGCTTAGTCGGGGGACAGCCCCAGCATTTT
CASSLVGGQPQHF
>TRBV7-9|TRBJ1-4|.|.
TGTGCCAGCAGCTTTTCGCACTCTAATGAAAAACTGTTTTTT
CASSFSHSNEKLFF
>TRBV18|TRBJ1-6|.|TRBD1
TGTGCCAGCTCACGCGGACAGGGAGGCTCCTATAATTCACCCCTCCACTTT
CASSRGQGGSYNSPLHF
>TRBV5-1|TRBJ2-1|.|TRBD2
TGCGCCAGCAGCCCCCGTGGGGGTAGCGGGAGCTCCTACAATGAGCAGTTCTTC
CASSPRGGSGSSYNEQFF
>TRBV18|TRBJ1-5|once|.
TGTGCCAGCTCCCTCAGGGTCGGCAATCAGCCCCAGCATTTT
CASSLRVGNQPQHF
>TRBV30|TRBJ1-1|once|.
TGTGCCTGGAGTGGGCGGGGGGCAGTAAACACTGAAGCTTTCTTT
CAWSGRGAVNTEAFF
>TRBV7-2|TRBJ2-5|.|TRBD1
TGTGCCAGCAGCTTAGCGGGGGACAGCCAAGAGACCCAGTACTTC
CASSLAGDSQETQYF
>TRBV6-5|TRBJ1-2|once|.
TGTGCCACAACGGGGGTCTATGGCTACACCTTC
CATTGVYGYTF
>TRBV6-1|TRBJ1-2|.|.
TGTGCCAGCAGTGAGGTCAGGGTGAACTATGGCTACACCTTC
CASSEVRVNYGYTF
>TRBV12-5|TRBJ1-5|.|TRBD1
TGTGCTAGTGGTCCCGGACAGGGGGCTTGGGGTTTCAATCAGCCCCAGCATTTT
CASGPGQGAWGFNQPQHF
>TRBV28|TRBJ2-1|once|TRBD2
TGTGCCAGCAGTTTATGGTACCGACTAGCTACGGATGAGCAGTTCTTC
CASSLWYRLATDEQFF
>TRBV5-6|TRBJ1-1|.|.
TGTGCCAGCAACGTGGAGCCTAGGGGGAACACTGAAGCTTTCTTT
CASNVEPRGNTEAFF
>TRBV2|TRBJ1-5|.|.
TGTGCCAGCAGACAGGAGTATAGCAATCAGCCCCAGCATTTT
CASRQEYSNQPQHF
>TRBV28|TRBJ2-3|.|.
TGTGCCAGCCTACATCCGGGTGATACGCAGTATTTT
CASLHPGDTQYF
>TRBV5-8|TRBJ1-1|.|.
TGTGCCAGCAGCTTGGTTCAGGTAGTCGTGAACACTGAAGCTTTCTTT
CASSLVQVVVNTEAFF
>TRBV4-3|TRBJ1-6|.|.
TGCGCCAGCAGCCGCGACATACCGGGACTTCAATCCTCACCCCTCCACTTT
CASSRDIPGLQSSPLHF
>TRBV7-3|TRBJ2-5|.|TRBD1
TGTGCCAGCAGCCTGGACAGGGAAGAGACCCAGTACTTC
CASSLDREETQYF
>TRBV27|TRBJ1-1|.|.
TGTGCCAGCAGTTCGGACCCGGTAGGGGCTACTGAAGCTTTCTTT
CASSSDPVGATEAFF
>TRBV2|TRBJ2-5|.|.
TGTGCCAGCAGGGAGAAGACCCAGTACTTC
CASREKTQYF
>TRBV27|TRBJ1-3|.|TRBD1
TGTGCCAGCAGTTACGCAGGGGGTTCTGGAAACACCATATATTTT
CASSYAGGSGNTIYF
>TRBV6-5|TRBJ1-2|.|.
TGTGCCACCATGGACAGAAACTATGGCTACACCTTC
CATMDRNYGYTF
>TRBV7-9|TRBJ2-4|.|.
TGTGCCAGCAGCTTATTCGGGGCAGGGGAACCCAAAAACATTCAGTACTTC
CASSLFGAGEPKNIQYF
>TRBV3-1/TRBV3-2|TRBJ1-2|.|.
TGTGCCAGCAGCCAAGAAGCATACAACTATGGCTACACCTTC
CASSQEAYNYGYTF
>TRBV18|TRBJ1-2|.|.
TGTGCCAGCTTGGGGACCGCGGGGGGATCTGGCTACACCTTC
CASLGTAGGSGYTF
>TRBV5-1|TRBJ2-1|.|TRBD2
TGCGCCAGCAGCTTGGAAATAGCGGGAGGATCTTCCAATGAGCAGTTCTTC
CASSLEIAGGSSNEQFF
>TRBV28|TRBJ2-5|.|TRBD2
TGTGCCAGCCGCCCCGGGGGGAAGGCCCAGTACTTC
CASRPGGKAQYF
>TRBV29-1|TRBJ1-2|.|TRBD1
TGCAGCGTCGCACAGGACAGGGTGCTGGGTGGCTACACCTTC
CSVAQDRVLGGYTF